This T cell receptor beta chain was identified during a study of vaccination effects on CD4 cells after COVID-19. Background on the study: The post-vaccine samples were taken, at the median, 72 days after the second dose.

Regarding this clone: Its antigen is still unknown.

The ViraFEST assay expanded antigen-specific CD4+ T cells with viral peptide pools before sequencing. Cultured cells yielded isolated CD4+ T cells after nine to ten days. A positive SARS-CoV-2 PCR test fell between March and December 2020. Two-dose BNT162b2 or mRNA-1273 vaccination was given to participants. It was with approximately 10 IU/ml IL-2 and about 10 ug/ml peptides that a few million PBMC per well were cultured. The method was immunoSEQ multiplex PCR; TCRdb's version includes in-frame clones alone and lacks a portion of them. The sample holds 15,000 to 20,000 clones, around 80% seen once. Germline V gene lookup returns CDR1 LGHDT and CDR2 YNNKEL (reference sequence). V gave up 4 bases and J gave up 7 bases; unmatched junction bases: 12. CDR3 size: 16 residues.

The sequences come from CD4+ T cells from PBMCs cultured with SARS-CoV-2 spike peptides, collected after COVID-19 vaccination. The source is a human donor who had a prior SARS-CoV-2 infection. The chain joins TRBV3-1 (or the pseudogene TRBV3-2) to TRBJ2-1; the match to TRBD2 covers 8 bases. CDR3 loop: CASSPVWRGDLNEQFF. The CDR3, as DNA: TGTGCCAGCAGCCCCGTCTGGCGGGGGGATTTAAATGAGCAGTTCTTC.